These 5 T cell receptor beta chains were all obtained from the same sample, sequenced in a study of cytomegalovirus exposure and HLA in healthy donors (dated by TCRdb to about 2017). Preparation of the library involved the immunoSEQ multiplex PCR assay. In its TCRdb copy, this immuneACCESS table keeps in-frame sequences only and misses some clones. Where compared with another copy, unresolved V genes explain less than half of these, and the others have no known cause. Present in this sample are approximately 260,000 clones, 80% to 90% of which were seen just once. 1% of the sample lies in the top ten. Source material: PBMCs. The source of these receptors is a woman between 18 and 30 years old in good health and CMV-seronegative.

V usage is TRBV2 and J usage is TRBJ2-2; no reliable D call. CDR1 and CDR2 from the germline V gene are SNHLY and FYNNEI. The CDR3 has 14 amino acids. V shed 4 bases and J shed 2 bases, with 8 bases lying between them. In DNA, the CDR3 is TGTGCCAGCAGTGTGACGACAAACACCGGGGAGCTGTTTTTT. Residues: CASSVTTNTGELFF.

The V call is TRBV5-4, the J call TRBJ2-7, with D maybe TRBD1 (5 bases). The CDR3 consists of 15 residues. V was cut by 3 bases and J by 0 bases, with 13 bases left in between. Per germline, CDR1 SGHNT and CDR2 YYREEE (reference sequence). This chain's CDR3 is CASSSRQRSSYEQYF. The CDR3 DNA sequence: TGTGCCAGCAGCTCCCGACAGAGGAGCTCCTACGAGCAGTACTTC.

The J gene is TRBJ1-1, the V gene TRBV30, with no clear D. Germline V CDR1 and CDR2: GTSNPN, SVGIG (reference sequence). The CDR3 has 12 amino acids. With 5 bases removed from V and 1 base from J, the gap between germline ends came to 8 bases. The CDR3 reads CAWGRRNTEAFF. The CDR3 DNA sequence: TGTGCCTGGGGGAGGAGGAACACTGAAGCTTTCTTT.

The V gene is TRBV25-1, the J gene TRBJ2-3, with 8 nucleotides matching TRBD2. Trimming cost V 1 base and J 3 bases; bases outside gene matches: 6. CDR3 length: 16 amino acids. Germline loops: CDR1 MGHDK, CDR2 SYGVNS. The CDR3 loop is CASSESLAGRTDTQYF. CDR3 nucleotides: TGTGCCAGCAGTGAATCTTTAGCGGGGAGGACAGATACGCAGTATTTT.

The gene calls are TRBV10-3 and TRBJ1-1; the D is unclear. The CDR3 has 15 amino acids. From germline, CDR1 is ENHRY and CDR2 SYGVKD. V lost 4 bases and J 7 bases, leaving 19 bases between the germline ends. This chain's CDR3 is CAISASGGRVVEAFF. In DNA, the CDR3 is TGTGCCATCAGTGCTTCGGGAGGTAGGGTGGTTGAAGCTTTCTTT.